These T cell receptor beta chains were read from a single sample in a study of vaccination effects on CD4 cells after COVID-19. These TCRs' antigens remain unknown. Clones were read by immunoSEQ multiplex PCR, and TCRdb kept only the in-frame ones, dropping some. This sample carries roughly 68,000 clones, about 72% of them seen once, and the ten largest clones take around a quarter. The source material was CD4+ T cells from PBMCs cultured without peptide, sampled before COVID-19 vaccination. The receptors were sampled from a human donor who had a prior SARS-CoV-2 infection. CDR3s include the opening cysteine and the closing phenylalanine or tryptophan. The D gene is left open where the match is weak. For some rows the clone size is stated as once, few or many, or as a class when expanded; others skip it.

TRBV5-1	TRBJ2-7	-	-	TGCGCCAGCAGCTTGGGGTGGAGATACGAGCAGTACTTC	CASSLGWRYEQYF
TRBV9	TRBJ1-3	-	-	TGTGCCAGCAGCGTAGGAGGACTGAGCTCTGGAAACACCATATATTTT	CASSVGGLSSGNTIYF
TRBV19	TRBJ1-1	-	-	TGTGCCAGTAGTATTTACACTGAAGCTTTCTTT	CASSIYTEAFF
TRBV7-2	TRBJ1-2	-	-	TGTGCCAGCAGCTTGGCCTTCGCAGTCGATGACTATGGCTACACCTTC	CASSLAFAVDDYGYTF
TRBV5-4	TRBJ2-2	-	TRBD2	TGTGCCAGCAGCTTAACTAGCGGGGTAACCGGGGAGCTGTTTTTT	CASSLTSGVTGELFF
TRBV10-3	TRBJ2-1	-	TRBD2	TGTGCCATCAGTCCCCGGGGCGGGGGGGCCTCCCATGAGCAGTTCTTC	CAISPRGGGASHEQFF
TRBV2	TRBJ1-1	-	-	TGTGCCAGCAGTGTTCGGGTCGGCAGACACACTGAAGCTTTCTTT	CASSVRVGRHTEAFF
TRBV5-1	TRBJ1-1	-	TRBD1	TGCGCCAGCAGCTGGGGGACAGGGATGGAGACTGAAGCTTTCTTT	CASSWGTGMETEAFF
TRBV3-1/TRBV3-2	TRBJ2-3	few	-	TGTGCCAGCAGCCAAGAGTCTAGCGCGGCAGATACGCAGTATTTT	CASSQESSAADTQYF
TRBV30	TRBJ1-3	-	-	TGTGCCTGGAGTGTACTTGGAAACACCATATATTTT	CAWSVLGNTIYF
TRBV6-5	TRBJ2-5	-	TRBD2	TGTGCCAGCAGTAATTTAGCGGGGGGTGGAGAGACCCAGTACTTC	CASSNLAGGGETQYF
TRBV3-1/TRBV3-2	TRBJ2-7	few	-	TGTGCCAGCAGCCATCAGGCTGCCCCCGGGGCAGGCGACGAGCAGTACTTC	CASSHQAAPGAGDEQYF
TRBV9	TRBJ2-3	-	-	TGTGCCAGCAGCTCCTATAGCACAGATACGCAGTATTTT	CASSSYSTDTQYF
TRBV30	TRBJ2-7	-	-	TGTGCCTGGACCGGGCCCGGGGAAAGGGGCTCCTACGAGCAGTACTTC	CAWTGPGERGSYEQYF
TRBV30	TRBJ2-3	once	-	TGTGCCTGGACTCGACGGGGGGCGGGACACACAGATACGCAGTATTTT	CAWTRRGAGHTDTQYF
TRBV7-8	TRBJ1-1	-	-	TGTGCCAGCAGCTTATCAGGGCCGTTGGGCACCAGGGGCACTGAAGCTTTCTTT	CASSLSGPLGTRGTEAFF
TRBV11-3	TRBJ2-1	-	TRBD2	TGTGCCAGCAGCTTAGGTAGCGGGGGGGGCTCTATTTATGAGCAGTTCTTC	CASSLGSGGGSIYEQFF
TRBV5-1	TRBJ2-3	-	-	TGCGCCAGCAGCGACGGAGGTAGGGTGGATACGCAGTATTTT	CASSDGGRVDTQYF
TRBV29-1	TRBJ1-1	few	TRBD1	TGCAGCGTCGTTCGGACAGGGGCGAACACTGAAGCTTTCTTT	CSVVRTGANTEAFF
TRBV5-1	TRBJ1-1	-	-	TGCGCCAGCAGCTTAAGGCGGCAGACGAACACTGAAGCTTTCTTT	CASSLRRQTNTEAFF
TRBV9	TRBJ2-3	-	TRBD2	TGTGCCAGCAGCGGTCGCGGGGGGACAGATACGCAGTATTTT	CASSGRGGTDTQYF
TRBV15	TRBJ2-7	-	-	TGTGCCACCAGCAGAGACAGCACCTACGAGCAGTACTTC	CATSRDSTYEQYF
TRBV2	TRBJ1-2	few	TRBD1	TGTGCCAGCCAGGCGGACAGGGGTATATCGGGCTTATCGGGTGGCTACACCTTC	CASQADRGISGLSGGYTF
TRBV30	TRBJ2-5	few	-	TGTGCCTGGAGTGTTGATTCTAGGGGGGAGACCCAGTACTTC	CAWSVDSRGETQYF
TRBV5-6	TRBJ2-7	-	-	TGTGCCAGCAGTTTCTACCACGAGCAGTACTTC	CASSFYHEQYF
TRBV5-1	TRBJ2-2	-	-	TGCGCCAGCAGCACTGATAACACCGGGGAGCTGTTTTTT	CASSTDNTGELFF
TRBV3-1/TRBV3-2	TRBJ1-2	-	-	TGTGCCAGCAGCCCTACAGGGAACTATGGCTACACCTTC	CASSPTGNYGYTF
TRBV9	TRBJ1-2	-	-	TGTGCCAGCAGCGTACTTGGGGGAGGCTACACCTTC	CASSVLGGGYTF
TRBV7-2	TRBJ2-3	-	-	TGTGCCAGCAGCTTGGGGAGTGCCACAGATACGCAGTATTTT	CASSLGSATDTQYF
TRBV7-9	TRBJ2-7	-	TRBD1	TGTGCCAGCAGCTTAGGGGACAGCTACTCCTACGAGCAGTACTTC	CASSLGDSYSYEQYF